This passage covers 22 T cell receptor beta chains from one sample sequenced in a study of blood T cell repertoires in COVID-19. The method was immunoSEQ multiplex PCR; TCRdb's version includes in-frame clones alone and lacks a portion of them. The data show approximately 98,000 clones, approximately 82% seen once. The sequenced material came from peripheral blood. Receptors were obtained from a woman between 65 and 79 years old with acute or convalescent COVID-19.

The chain links TRBV29-1 to TRBJ2-3, with unresolved D. Trimming removed 1 base from V and 6 bases from J, with 14 bases in between. The CDR3 extends over 14 amino acids. The germline CDR1 and CDR2 sequences are SQVTM and ANQGSEA. This CDR3 is CSVEGGPRRDTQYF. The CDR3 DNA sequence: TGCAGCGTTGAAGGTGGGCCTCGCAGGGATACGCAGTATTTT.

The sample holds one count of this clone. The CDR3 DNA sequence: TGTGCCAGCAGCTTAGAGGGGACTCGCTCCTACGAGCAGTACGTC. Translating it yields CASSLEGTRSYEQYV. The chain recombines TRBV11-2 with TRBJ2-7; possibly TRBD2 for D (6 bases). CDR3 length: 15 amino acids. The V gene's germline CDR1 is SGHAT and CDR2 FQNNGV. V lost 0 bases and J 0 bases, leaving 9 bases between the germline ends.

This clone is a singleton in its sample. V is TRBV27 and J is TRBJ2-5, with 7 bases that match TRBD2. The CDR3 consists of 15 residues. J lost 1 base, V lost 5 bases, and 7 bases had no gene match. Per the germline V gene, CDR1 is MNHEY and CDR2 is SMNVEV (reference sequence). The CDR3 DNA reads TGTGCCAGCAGTACCCTTTGGGGGGGCCAAGAGACCCAGTACTTC. Translation gives CASSTLWGGQETQYF.

This sequence joins TRBV18 and TRBJ1-1; 8 nucleotides align to TRBD1. Per germline, CDR1 KGHSH and CDR2 LQKENI. This CDR3 has 13 residues. V lost 2 bases to trimming and J lost 4 bases; unmatched junction nucleotides: 0. The CDR3 DNA reads TGTGCCAGCTCACCAACAGGGGGCACTGAAGCTTTCTTT. Encoded protein: CASSPTGGTEAFF.

The chain carries TRBV4-1 and TRBJ1-2; a weak D match, TRBD1 (5 bases). The CDR3 is 15 amino acids. Germline CDR1 reads MGHRA; CDR2 reads YSYEKL. The V end was cut by 0 bases, the J end by 8 bases, with 16 bases between. The CDR3 DNA is TGCGCCAGCAGCCAAGATCCCCCACCCCCAGGGGGCTACACCTTC. Amino acids: CASSQDPPPPGGYTF.

This sequence joins TRBV5-4 and TRBJ2-7, with TRBD1 matching 8 bases. CDR1 SGHNT and CDR2 YYREEE come from the germline V gene (reference sequence). The CDR3 sequence is 14 residues long. The V gene end was trimmed by 0 bases and the J gene end by 5 bases; junction bases not matched to a gene: 4. The CDR3 nucleotides are TGTGCCAGCAGCTTGGTCCAGGGGGCCAACGAGCAGTACTTC. This gives the protein CASSLVQGANEQYF.

The gene calls are TRBV7-2 and TRBJ1-2; maybe TRBD1 (6 bases). Germline V gene lookup returns CDR1 SGHTA and CDR2 FQGNSA. The CDR3 loop spans 14 amino acids. Trimming cost V 5 bases and J 3 bases, with 13 bases left between them. The CDR3 is CASSPYRVDYGYTF. The CDR3, as DNA: TGTGCCAGCAGCCCATACAGGGTGGACTATGGCTACACCTTC.

J is TRBJ2-7 and V is TRBV6-1; D may be TRBD2 (6 bases). From germline, CDR1 is MNHNS and CDR2 SASEGT. CDR3 length: 15 residues. V dropped 3 bases and J dropped 10 bases, with 22 bases sitting between them. CDR3 coding DNA: TGTGCCAGCAGTGAGCTCGAGCGGGCCGCAAGGGGACAGTACGTC. This encodes CASSELERAARGQYV.

This rearrangement joins TRBV3-1 (or the pseudogene TRBV3-2) to TRBJ2-1, with D tentatively TRBD1 (6 bases). Germline CDR1 LGHDT, CDR2 YNNKEL (reference sequence). Trimming left V 0 bases short and J 1 base short, with 13 bases between. The CDR3 length is 17 residues. CDR3 loop: CASSQDKGVRSYNEQFF. For the CDR3, the DNA is TGTGCCAGCAGCCAAGATAAGGGGGTGCGGTCCTACAATGAGCAGTTCTTC.

In DNA form, the CDR3 reads TGTGCCACCAGTGATCCCGCTTTGACAGGGCCTAACACAGATACGCAGTATTTT. It encodes CATSDPALTGPNTDTQYF. This chain uses TRBV24-1 with TRBJ2-3; TRBD1 matches at 7 bases. The V and J ends lost 3 bases and 2 bases, in that order; junction bases with no gene match: 13. The CDR3 extends over 18 amino acids. Germline CDR1 and CDR2: KGHDR and SFDVKD.

This chain connects TRBV25-1 to TRBJ1-4; the D is unclear. Germline values: CDR1 MGHDK, CDR2 SYGVNS. Trimming left V 8 bases short and J 3 bases short, with 7 bases between. CDR3 length equals 12 residues. The CDR3: CASSRANEKLFF. CDR3 nucleotide sequence: TGTGCCAGCTCCCGGGCTAATGAAAAACTGTTTTTT.

This clone was picked up one time. The rearrangement links TRBV7-2 to TRBJ1-1, with D possibly being TRBD1 (6 bases). There are 13 residues in the CDR3. Germline values: CDR1 SGHTA, CDR2 FQGNSA. Trimming took off 4 bases at V and 3 bases at J, with 9 bases between the two ends. The CDR3: CASSYSGDTEAFF. CDR3 DNA: TGTGCCAGCAGCTACTCAGGGGACACTGAAGCTTTCTTT.

In this sample, this clone turned up a few times. This chain connects TRBV7-2 to TRBJ1-5; 9 bases are shared with TRBD1. Trimming at V came to 5 bases and at J to 9 bases, leaving 17 bases not matched to a gene. CDR1 SGHTA and CDR2 FQGNSA come from the germline V gene. The CDR3 has 17 residues. The CDR3 sequence: CASSPRGGQGPYWPQHF. The CDR3 bases are TGTGCCAGCAGCCCCAGGGGGGGACAGGGCCCCTACTGGCCCCAGCATTTT. Variable domain in full (rest from reference TRBV7-2 and TRBJ1-5): GAGVSQSPSNKVTEKGKDVELRCDPISGHTALYWYRQSLGQGLEFLIYFQGNSAPDKSGLPSDRFSAERTGGSVSTLTIQRTQQEDSAVYLCASSPRGGQGPYWPQHFGDGTRLSIL.

This sequence joins TRBV19 and TRBJ2-1, with D perhaps matching TRBD1 (5 bases). Deletions cut 10 bases from V and 0 bases from J, with 13 bases between. Germline CDR1 and CDR2: LNHDA and SQIVND (reference sequence). This CDR3 comprises 14 residues. CDR3 DNA: TGTGCCACCGCCCGACAGAGCTCCTACAATGAGCAGTTCTTC. This gives the protein CATARQSSYNEQFF.

This chain links TRBV9 with TRBJ2-5; 12 bases are a match to TRBD2. The CDR3 spans 16 residues. V gave up 3 bases and J gave up 2 bases; unmatched junction bases: 5. Germline V CDR1 and CDR2: SGDLS, YYNGEE. CDR3 coding DNA: TGTGCCAGCAGCGGCCCCCTAGCGGGGGGGCAAGAGACCCAGTACTTC. It encodes CASSGPLAGGQETQYF.

V is TRBV12-3 or TRBV12-4 and J is TRBJ2-3; possible D gene TRBD2, 5 bases. Trimming pared 0 bases from V and 8 bases from J, leaving 9 bases between. The CDR3 consists of 13 residues. The CDR3 DNA sequence: TGTGCCAGCAGTTTAGCGCGAGGAGGTACGCAGTATTTT. Its protein is CASSLARGGTQYF.

This chain joins TRBV19 and TRBJ2-2, with 9 bases identical to TRBD2. The CDR3 is 16 residues long. Losses at the gene ends were 4 bases for V and 0 bases for J; bases not matched to a gene: 3. The germline V gene has CDR1 LNHDA and CDR2 SQIVND (reference sequence). The CDR3: CASSTRLAANTGELFF. DNA for the CDR3: TGTGCCAGTAGTACTAGACTAGCGGCGAACACCGGGGAGCTGTTTTTT.

This clone was seen a single time. The chain recombines TRBV10-3 with TRBJ2-7; TRBD1 matches at 12 bases. The germline gives CDR1 ENHRY, CDR2 SYGVKD. With 10 bases clipped from V and 0 bases from J, the junction kept 7 bases outside the gene matches. This CDR3 contains 15 residues. CDR3 protein: CATAGQGASSYEQYV. CDR3 DNA sequence: TGTGCCACGGCGGGACAGGGGGCGAGCTCCTACGAGCAGTACGTC.

The rearrangement uses TRBV10-3 and TRBJ2-7; 8 positions agree with TRBD1. This CDR3 contains 16 residues. Per germline, CDR1 ENHRY and CDR2 SYGVKD. The trim removed 6 bases at V and 3 bases at J, leaving 13 bases unmatched. The DNA for the CDR3 is TGTGCCATCAGCTTCTTAAGGGGGGACAGGAGCTACGAGCAGTACGTC. Amino acids: CAISFLRGDRSYEQYV.

The chain is built from TRBV29-1 and TRBJ2-7; weak D call: TRBD2 (5 bases). Trimming removed 4 bases at V and 4 bases at J, with 11 bases between. The CDR3 runs to 12 residues. Germline CDR1 SQVTM, CDR2 ANQGSEA. The CDR3 reads CSVVRAPYEQYV. CDR3 sequence (DNA): TGCAGCGTTGTGAGGGCTCCATACGAGCAGTACGTC.

V and J are TRBV5-6 and TRBJ2-7; tentative D call: TRBD2 (6 bases). The germline CDR1 and CDR2 sequences are SGHDT and YYEEEE. The CDR3 has 14 residues. Trimming removed 2 bases at V and 0 bases at J, with 9 bases between. This CDR3 is CASSLAGLSYEQYF. The CDR3 DNA sequence: TGTGCCAGCAGCTTAGCGGGTCTCTCCTACGAGCAGTACTTC.

This clone was seen a single time. CDR3 in amino acids: CASRPQGPGAKNIQYF. The CDR3 bases are TGTGCCAGCAGACCTCAGGGGCCTGGGGCCAAAAACATTCAGTACTTC. The V and J genes are TRBV5-6 and TRBJ2-4; weak D call: TRBD1 (6 bases). Trimming stripped 5 bases from V and 1 base from J, with 16 bases between. This CDR3 comprises 16 residues. Germline values: CDR1 SGHDT, CDR2 YYEEEE.